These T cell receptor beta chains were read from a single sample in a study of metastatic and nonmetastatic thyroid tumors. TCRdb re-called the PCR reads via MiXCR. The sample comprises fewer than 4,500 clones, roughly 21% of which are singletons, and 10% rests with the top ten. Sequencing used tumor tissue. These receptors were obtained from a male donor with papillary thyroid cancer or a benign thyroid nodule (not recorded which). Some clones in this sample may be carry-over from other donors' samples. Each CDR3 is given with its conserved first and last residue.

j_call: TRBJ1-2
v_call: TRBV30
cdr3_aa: CAWSPNSDYGYTF

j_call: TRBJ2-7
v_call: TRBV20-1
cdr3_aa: CSARQGRSYEQYF

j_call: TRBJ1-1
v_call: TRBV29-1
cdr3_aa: CSVRPRGTEAFF

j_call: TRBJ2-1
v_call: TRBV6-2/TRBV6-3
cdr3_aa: CASSYLRTSGHNEQFF

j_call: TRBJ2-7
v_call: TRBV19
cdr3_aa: CASSSAGQGSYEQYF

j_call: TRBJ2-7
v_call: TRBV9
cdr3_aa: CASSPRLVGDEQYF

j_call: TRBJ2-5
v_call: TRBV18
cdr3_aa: CASQLQGQRETQYF

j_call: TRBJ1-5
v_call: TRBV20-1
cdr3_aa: CSASRMPGANQPQHF

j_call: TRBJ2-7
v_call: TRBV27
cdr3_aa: CASTGSSYEQYF

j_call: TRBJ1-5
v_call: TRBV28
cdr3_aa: CASSLQGNQPQHF

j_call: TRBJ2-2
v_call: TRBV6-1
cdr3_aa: CASSPPVSNTGELFF

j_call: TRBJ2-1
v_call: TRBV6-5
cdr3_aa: CASSYVQERGPTEQFF

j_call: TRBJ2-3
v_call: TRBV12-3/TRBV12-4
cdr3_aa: CASSSGAASTDTQYF

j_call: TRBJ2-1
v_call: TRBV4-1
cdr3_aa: CASSQEGTSGSSIGNEQFF

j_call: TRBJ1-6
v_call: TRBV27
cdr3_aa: CASSLPRDYNSPLHF

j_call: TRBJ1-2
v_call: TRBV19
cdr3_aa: CASSTGQATNYGYTF

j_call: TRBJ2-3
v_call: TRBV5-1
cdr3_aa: CASSLIGAGGRGDTQYF

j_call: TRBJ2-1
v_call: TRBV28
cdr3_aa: CASSLPGGRYNEQFF

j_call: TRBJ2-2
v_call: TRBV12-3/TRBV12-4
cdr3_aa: CASGTGELFF

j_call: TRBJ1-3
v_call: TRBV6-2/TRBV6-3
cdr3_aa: CASSRGIEGNTIYF

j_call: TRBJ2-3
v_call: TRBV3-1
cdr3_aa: CASSLTSVSTDTQYF

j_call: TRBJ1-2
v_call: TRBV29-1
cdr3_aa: CSLSGRDRNYGYTF

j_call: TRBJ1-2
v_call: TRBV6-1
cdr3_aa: CASKGSRLDYGYTF

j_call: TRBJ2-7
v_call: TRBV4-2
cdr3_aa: CASSQDVGVYEQYF

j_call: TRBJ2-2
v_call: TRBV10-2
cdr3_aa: CASSIQPRRERGTGELFF

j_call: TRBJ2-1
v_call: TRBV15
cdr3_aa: CATSRAGLAGYNEQFF

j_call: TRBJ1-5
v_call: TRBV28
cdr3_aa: CASSLVGSNQPQHF

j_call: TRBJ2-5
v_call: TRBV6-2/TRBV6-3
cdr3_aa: CASRKDSSGRAGETQYF

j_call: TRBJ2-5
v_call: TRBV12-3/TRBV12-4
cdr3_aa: CASSYYDREGDTQYF

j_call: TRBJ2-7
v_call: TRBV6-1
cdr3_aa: CASRNSYGPYEQYF

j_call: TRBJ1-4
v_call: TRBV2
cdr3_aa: CASSETDGEKLFF

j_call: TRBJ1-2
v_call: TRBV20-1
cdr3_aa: CSAESGEGVGYTF

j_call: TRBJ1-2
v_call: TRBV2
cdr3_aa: CASSGDSNYGYTF

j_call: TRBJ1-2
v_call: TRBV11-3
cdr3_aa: CASSPRGYTF

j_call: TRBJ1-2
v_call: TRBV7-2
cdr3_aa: CASSLGFGYGYTF

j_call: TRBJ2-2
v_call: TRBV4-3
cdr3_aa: CASSRTSLDTGELFF

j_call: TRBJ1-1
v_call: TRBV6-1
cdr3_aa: CASSDGTGGHTEAFF